This T cell receptor beta chain came from a study of blood T cells in healthy people across ages. Alongside a J-beta primer mix, a sample-barcoded 5' primer served in a second PCR lasting 7 to 11 cycles. TCRdb reanalysed the 5' RACE reads using MiXCR and keeps one entry per CDR3 protein. The sample contains around 870,000 distinct CDR3 sequences, around 26% of which appear only once. Ten or more counts support this clonotype. The receptor comes from a woman over 75 in good health. Specimen: blood.

CDR3: CASSLALAQQETQYF. As DNA, the CDR3 is TGTGCCAGCAGCTTAGCGCTAGCCCAGCAAGAGACCCAGTACTTC. The chain couples TRBV7-9 to TRBJ2-5; maybe TRBD2 (5 bases). V lost 0 bases and J lost 2, with 10 bases in between. Germline CDR1 is SEHNR and CDR2 is FQNEAQ (reference sequence). CDR3 length: 15 residues.